This TCR beta chain was captured in a study of PD-1 blockade in classical Hodgkin lymphoma. Data came from immunoSEQ multiplex PCR; TCRdb stores just in-frame clones and leaves some out. The sample gives about 25,000 clones, approximately 79% of which show up once; 3.1% is in the top ten. Specified time point: cycle 4 day 1 (C4D1), after around six weeks of nivolumab. Every one of the patients relapsed after autologous stem cell transplantation (brentuximab vedotin exposure was variable). Out of thawed PBMCs, magnetic negative selection purified CD4+ T cells. Germline V gene data show CDR1 as ENHRY and CDR2 as SYGVKD. This CDR3 region has 16 residues. Germline trimming cut 5 bases from V and 5 bases from J; bases unmatched to any gene: 13.

The source of this sequence is a human donor with classical Hodgkin lymphoma. The specimen was CD4+ T cells from blood, collected before the fourth cycle of nivolumab. The rearrangement links TRBV10-3 to TRBJ2-5; 8 nucleotides agree with TRBD1. In DNA, the CDR3 is TGTGCCATCAGTCACCCCTCGGGACAGGCCAGGGAGACCCAGTACTTC. This codes for CAISHPSGQARETQYF.